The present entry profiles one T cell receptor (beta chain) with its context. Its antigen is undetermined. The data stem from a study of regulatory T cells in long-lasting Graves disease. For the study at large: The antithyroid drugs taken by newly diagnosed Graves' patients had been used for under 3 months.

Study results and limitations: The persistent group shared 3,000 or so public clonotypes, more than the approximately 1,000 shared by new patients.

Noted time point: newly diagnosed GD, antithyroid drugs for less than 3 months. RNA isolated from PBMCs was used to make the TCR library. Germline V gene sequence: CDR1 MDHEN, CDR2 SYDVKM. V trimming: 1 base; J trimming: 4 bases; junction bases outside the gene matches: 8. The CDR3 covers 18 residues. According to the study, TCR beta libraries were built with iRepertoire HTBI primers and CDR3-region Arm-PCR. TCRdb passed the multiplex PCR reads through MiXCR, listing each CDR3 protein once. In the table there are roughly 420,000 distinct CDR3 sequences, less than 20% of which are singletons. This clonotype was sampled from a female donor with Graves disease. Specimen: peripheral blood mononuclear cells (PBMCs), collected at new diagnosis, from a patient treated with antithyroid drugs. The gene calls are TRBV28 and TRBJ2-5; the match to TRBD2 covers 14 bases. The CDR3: CASSLLGLAGVSIETQYF. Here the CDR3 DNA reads TGTGCCAGCAGTTTATTGGGACTAGCGGGAGTTAGTATAGAGACCCAGTACTTC. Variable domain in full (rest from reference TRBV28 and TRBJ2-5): DVKVTQSSRYLVKRTGEKVFLECVQDMDHENMFWYRQDPGLGLRLIYFSYDVKMKEKGDIPEGYSVSREKKERFSLILESASTNQTSMYLCASSLLGLAGVSIETQYFGPGTRLLVL.